These 12 T cell receptor beta chains were sequenced from one sample in a study of blood T cell repertoires in COVID-19. Repertoires were generated with immunoSEQ multiplex PCR, while TCRdb's copy carries only in-frame clones and drops some. The top ten hold roughly 17% of the sample, which has approximately 100,000 clones, roughly 80% seen once. The sequenced sample consisted of peripheral blood. These receptors all stem from a woman aged 55-70 years with acute or convalescent COVID-19.

The rearrangement uses TRBV28 and TRBJ1-2; TRBD1 matches at 8 bases. CDR1 MDHEN and CDR2 SYDVKM come from the germline V gene. Losses at the gene ends were 3 bases for V and 6 bases for J; bases not matched to a gene: 6. The CDR3 runs 14 residues. CDR3 sequence reads: CASSFSSDRDGYTF. Here the CDR3 DNA reads TGTGCCAGCAGTTTCTCGTCGGACAGGGATGGCTACACCTTC.

CDR3: CASSLPNQPQHF. The CDR3 DNA reads as TGTGCCAGCAGCTTGCCGAATCAGCCCCAGCATTTT. The chain links TRBV5-4 to TRBJ1-5; the D is unclear. Deletions cut 1 base from V and 4 bases from J, with 3 bases between. Germline V gives CDR1 SGHNT, CDR2 YYREEE (reference sequence). The CDR3 is 12 amino acids.

This chain uses TRBV2 with TRBJ2-3; 11 bases line up with TRBD2. Germline loops: CDR1 SNHLY, CDR2 FYNNEI. V trimming: 6 bases; J trimming: 6 bases; junction bases outside the gene matches: 11. The CDR3 loop spans 16 amino acids. The CDR3 is CASRTGLAGEADTQYF. The DNA of the CDR3 is TGTGCCAGCAGAACAGGACTAGCGGGTGAGGCGGATACGCAGTATTTT.

This chain connects TRBV30 to TRBJ1-2; D not resolved. With 2 bases removed from V and 7 bases from J, the gap between germline ends came to 11 bases. Germline CDR1 and CDR2: GTSNPN and SVGIG (reference sequence). This CDR3 contains 12 residues. This chain's CDR3 is CAWSSTTGGYTF. In nucleotides, the CDR3 is TGTGCCTGGAGTTCGACGACGGGTGGCTACACCTTC.

This clone was observed once. The genes are TRBV19 and TRBJ2-5; 11 bases agree with TRBD1. Germline assignment: CDR1 LNHDA and CDR2 SQIVND (reference sequence). Trimming removed 5 bases from V and 11 bases from J; junction bases left unmatched: 16. The CDR3 covers 16 residues. CDR3 nucleotides: TGTGCCAGTAGTCCGAACGGACGGACAGGGGGCGAGGAGCAGTACTTC. It yields the protein CASSPNGRTGGEEQYF.

Regarding this clone: The sample contains more than one DNA sequence encoding this CDR3. The genes are TRBV7-2 and TRBJ1-5; D is unclear. CDR3 length: 14 residues. V dropped 1 base and J dropped 2 bases, with 6 bases sitting between them. Germline V lookup: CDR1 SGHTA, CDR2 FQGNSA. The CDR3 nucleotides read TGTGCCAGCAGCTTAGAAAGAGGCAATCAGCCCCAGCATTTT. This translates into CASSLERGNQPQHF. The entire variable domain, with the rest obtained from reference TRBV7-2 and TRBJ1-5, is as follows: GAGVSQSPSNKVTEKGKDVELRCDPISGHTALYWYRQSLGQGLEFLIYFQGNSAPDKSGLPSDRFSAERTGGSVSTLTIQRTQQEDSAVYLCASSLERGNQPQHFGDGTRLSIL.

This rearrangement joins TRBV3-1 (or the pseudogene TRBV3-2) to TRBJ1-2; a possible D gene is TRBD1 (5 bases). The V gene lost 5 bases and the J gene lost 5 bases, with 15 bases spanning the gap. The CDR3 spans 14 residues. Germline V lookup: CDR1 LGHDT, CDR2 YNNKEL (reference sequence). The CDR3 region is CASSLGTEGYGYTF. The CDR3 DNA is TGTGCCAGCAGCTTAGGGACGGAGGGTTATGGCTACACCTTC.

J is TRBJ2-1 and V is TRBV6-6; 7 bases match TRBD2. V was clipped by 5 bases and J by 10 bases; unmatched bases: 8. CDR3 size: 13 residues. Looked up from germline, CDR1 is MNHNY and CDR2 is SVGAGI (reference sequence). For the CDR3, the DNA is TGTGCCAGCAGTATGCCTAGCGGCGAGGAGCAGTTCTTC. Residues: CASSMPSGEEQFF.

This clone was recorded once. The chain couples TRBV7-6 to TRBJ1-4, with 8 bases fitting TRBD1. With V trimmed by 5 bases and J by 5 bases, 16 bases remained unmatched. This CDR3 contains 18 residues. The germline CDR1 and CDR2 sequences are SGHVS and FNYEAQ. DNA for the CDR3: TGTGCCAGCAGCCTGGAGGTCCGGCCGAACAGGGGGAATGAAAAACTGTTTTTT. Translation: CASSLEVRPNRGNEKLFF.

V usage is TRBV4-1 and J usage is TRBJ1-2, with 8 bases lining up with TRBD1. This CDR3 spans 14 amino acids. The V segment lost 4 bases and the J segment 5 bases; nucleotides outside the gene matches: 6. The germline gives CDR1 MGHRA, CDR2 YSYEKL. This chain's CDR3 is CASSPATGAYGYTF. CDR3 bases: TGCGCCAGCAGCCCCGCGACAGGGGCGTATGGCTACACCTTC.

With regard to this clone: This sample also contains other DNA sequences that code for the same CDR3. The CDR3 protein is CASSLGQGNTEAFF. Here the CDR3 DNA reads TGTGCCAGCTCACTAGGACAGGGGAACACTGAAGCTTTCTTT. The V call is TRBV18, the J call TRBJ1-1; 8 bases align to TRBD1. V was clipped by 4 bases and J by 1 base; unmatched bases: 2. This CDR3 contains 14 residues. Germline-derived CDR1 and CDR2 are KGHSH and LQKENI.

This chain connects TRBV7-9 to TRBJ2-2; 7 bases agree with TRBD2. Germline trimming cut 10 bases from V and 0 bases from J; bases unmatched to any gene: 11. Germline loops: CDR1 SEHNR, CDR2 FQNEAQ (reference sequence). This CDR3 has 16 residues. CDR3 residues: CAIGKERGPNTGELFF. Here the CDR3 DNA reads TGTGCCATCGGGAAAGAGCGGGGTCCGAACACCGGGGAGCTGTTTTTT.